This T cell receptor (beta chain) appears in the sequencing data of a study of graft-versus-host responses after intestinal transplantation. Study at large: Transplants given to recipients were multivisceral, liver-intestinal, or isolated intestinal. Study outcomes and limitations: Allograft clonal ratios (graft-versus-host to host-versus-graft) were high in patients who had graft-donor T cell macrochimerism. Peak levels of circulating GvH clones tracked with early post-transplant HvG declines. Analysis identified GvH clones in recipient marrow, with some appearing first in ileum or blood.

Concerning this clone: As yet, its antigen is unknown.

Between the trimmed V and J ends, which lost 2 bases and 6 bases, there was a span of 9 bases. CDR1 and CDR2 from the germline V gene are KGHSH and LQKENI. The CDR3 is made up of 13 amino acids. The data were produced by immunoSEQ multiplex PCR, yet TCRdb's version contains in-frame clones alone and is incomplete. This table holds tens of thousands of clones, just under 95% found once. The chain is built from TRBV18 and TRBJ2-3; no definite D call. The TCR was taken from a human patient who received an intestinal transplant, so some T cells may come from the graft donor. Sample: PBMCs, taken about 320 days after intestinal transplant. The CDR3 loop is CASSPSAADTQYF. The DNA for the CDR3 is TGTGCCAGCTCACCATCCGCGGCTGATACGCAGTATTTT.